The 7 T cell receptor beta chains presented below share a single source sample, sequenced in a study of regulatory T cells in long-lasting Graves disease. For TCR beta, libraries came from iRepertoire HTBI primers and Arm-PCR of CDR3 regions. From the multiplex PCR reads, TCRdb called clonotypes with MiXCR, one entry per CDR3 protein. The data hold roughly 430,000 distinct CDR3 sequences, with roughly 21% observed a single time. Specified time point: persistent/refractory GD, antithyroid drugs over 5 years with positive TRAb. The TCR library was made from RNA that had been extracted from PBMCs in TRIzol. This specimen was peripheral blood mononuclear cells (PBMCs), taken when the disease was refractory, from a patient treated with antithyroid drugs. The source is a female donor with Graves disease.

In this sample, this clonotype turned up many times. The chain joins TRBV28 to TRBJ2-7, with TRBD1 identical over 9 bases. Germline CDR1 is MDHEN and CDR2 is SYDVKM. The CDR3 sequence is 16 residues long. Trimming removed 4 bases from V and 1 base from J; junction bases left unmatched: 8. The CDR3 loop is CASSSLPDRGSYEQYF. Here the CDR3 DNA reads TGTGCCAGCAGTTCCCTGCCCGACAGGGGGTCCTACGAGCAGTACTTC.

Concerning this clonotype itself: A much larger clone lies one base from this, so it may be a read error. The chain couples TRBV2 to TRBJ2-7, with 9 positions matching TRBD1. The CDR3 loop spans 13 amino acids. The germline V gene encodes CDR1 SNHLY and CDR2 FYNNEI. V shed 8 bases and J 12 bases; nucleotides not matched to a gene: 14. The CDR3, as DNA: TGTGCCAGCCAAAGCGACAGGGGGACGGCCCTGTACTTC. Translation: CASQSDRGTALYF.

CDR3 protein: CASSFSAQGETQYF. CDR3 sequence (DNA): TGTGCCAGCAGCTTTTCAGCGCAGGGTGAGACCCAGTACTTC. The chain has TRBV7-8 and TRBJ2-5, with D possibly matching TRBD1 (5 bases). The germline V gene encodes CDR1 SGHVS and CDR2 FQNEAQ. The V and J ends lost 3 bases and 5 bases respectively, with 13 bases between them. CDR3 size: 14 residues. Variable domain in full (rest from reference TRBV7-8 and TRBJ2-5): GAGVSQSPRYKVAKRGQDVALRCDPISGHVSLFWYQQALGQGPEFLTYFQNEAQLDKSGLPSDRFFAERPEGSVSTLKIQRTQQEDSAVYLCASSFSAQGETQYFGPGTRLLVL.

This clonotype has at least ten counts. The chain carries TRBV28 and TRBJ2-3; 11 positions match TRBD2. This CDR3 is 15 amino acids long. The V gene end was trimmed by 4 bases and the J gene end by 7 bases; junction bases not matched to a gene: 7. Germline-derived CDR1 and CDR2 are MDHEN and SYDVKM. Here the CDR3 DNA reads TGTGCCAGCAGTTCACCTAGCGGGAGGAGGAATACGCAGTATTTT. It is translated as CASSSPSGRRNTQYF.

The genes are TRBV2 and TRBJ2-3; possibly TRBD2 for D (6 bases). The CDR3 consists of 14 residues. The germline V gene encodes CDR1 SNHLY and CDR2 FYNNEI. V was trimmed by 5 bases and J by 4 bases, leaving 13 bases between them. Written as DNA, the CDR3 is TGTGCCAGCAGTACCCGGGAGAAGTCAGATACGCAGTATTTT. It yields the protein CASSTREKSDTQYF. The full variable domain, with the rest looked up from reference TRBV2 and TRBJ2-3, is EPEVTQTPSHQVTQMGQEVILRCVPISNHLYFYWYRQILGQKVEFLVSFYNNEISEKSEIFDDQFSVERPDGSNFTLKIRSTKLEDSAMYFCASSTREKSDTQYFGPGTRLTVL.

The sample holds many counts of this clonotype. This sequence joins TRBV29-1 and TRBJ2-1, with 8 bases identical to TRBD1. This CDR3 is 15 amino acids long. From germline, CDR1 is SQVTM and CDR2 ANQGSEA. With V trimmed by 5 bases and J by 7 bases, 13 bases remained unmatched. The CDR3 DNA reads as TGCAGCGTTCGCCCTGACAGGGGCTGGCGGAATGAGCAGTTCTTC. It encodes CSVRPDRGWRNEQFF.

This clonotype was seen repeatedly, ten times or more. The J gene is TRBJ2-2, the V gene TRBV28, with 7 bases fitting TRBD1. This CDR3 comprises 15 residues. The junction had 6 bases not matched to a gene; V was cut back by 8 bases and J by 0 bases. Germline CDR1 reads MDHEN; CDR2 reads SYDVKM. As DNA, the CDR3 is TGTGCCAGCGAGGGGGCAGGCGCGAACACCGGGGAGCTGTTTTTT. This sequence encodes CASEGAGANTGELFF.